A single T cell receptor beta chain is shown here with its context. Germline V gene sequence: CDR1 SGDLS, CDR2 YYNGEE. The ends were cut back, 2 bases at V and 1 base at J, with 15 bases in the middle. This CDR3 region has 16 residues. Per the original data handling: Amplification with reference gene primers provided the estimates of nucleated cell counts. Using immunoSEQ multiplex PCR, the repertoire was profiled, and TCRdb retains in-frame clones only, with some absent. V, J and clone size derive from that table, while D and trimming were established from the DNA sequence. The profile shows 120,000 or so clones, 85% of them singletons. This record comes from a study of blood T cell repertoires in COVID-19. Looking at the study overall: The cDNA or gDNA used as material had been derived from T cells, B-cell-depleted T cells, or PBMCs.

The sample was peripheral blood. V and J are TRBV9 and TRBJ2-5; possible D gene TRBD2, 5 bases. The sequence came from a woman of 80 years or more with acute or convalescent COVID-19. For the CDR3, the DNA is TGTGCCAGCAGCGTGGGGTGGGCGGGCCCCCAAGAGACCCAGTACTTC. It specifies CASSVGWAGPQETQYF.